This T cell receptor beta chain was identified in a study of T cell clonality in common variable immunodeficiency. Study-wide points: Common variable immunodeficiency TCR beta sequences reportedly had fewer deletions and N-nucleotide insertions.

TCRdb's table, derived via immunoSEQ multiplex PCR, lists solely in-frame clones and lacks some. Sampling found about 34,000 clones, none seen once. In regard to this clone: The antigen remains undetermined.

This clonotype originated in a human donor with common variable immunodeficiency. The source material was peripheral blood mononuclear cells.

The CDR3 bases that were read are TGCGCCAGCAGCATCGGGGGGCCCGACGAG. This sequence encodes CASSIGGPDE. The complete CDR3 protein is CASSIGGPDEQYF. The rearrangement joins TRBV5-1 to TRBJ2-7; tentatively, D is TRBD2 (7 bases). The read is 3 residues too short to cover the CDR3 end, so that end is filled in from the germline J gene. Deletions cut 4 bases from V and 5 bases from J, with 13 bases between. CDR1 is SGHRS, CDR2 YFSETQ, per germline. The CDR3 totals 13 residues.